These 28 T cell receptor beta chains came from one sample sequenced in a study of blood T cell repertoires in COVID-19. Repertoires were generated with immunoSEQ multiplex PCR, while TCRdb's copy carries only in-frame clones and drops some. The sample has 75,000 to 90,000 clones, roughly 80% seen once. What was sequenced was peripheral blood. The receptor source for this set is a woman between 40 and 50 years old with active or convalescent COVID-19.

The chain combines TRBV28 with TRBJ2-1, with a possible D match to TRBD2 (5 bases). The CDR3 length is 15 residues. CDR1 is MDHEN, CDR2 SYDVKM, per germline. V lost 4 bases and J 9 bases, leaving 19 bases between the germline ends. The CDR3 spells CASSYPSLSIREQFF. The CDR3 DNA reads TGTGCCAGCAGTTACCCTAGCTTATCCATTCGTGAGCAGTTCTTC.

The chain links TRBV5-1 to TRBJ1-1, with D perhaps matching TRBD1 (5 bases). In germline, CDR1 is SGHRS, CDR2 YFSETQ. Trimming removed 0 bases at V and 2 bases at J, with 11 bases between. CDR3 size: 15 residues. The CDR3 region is CASSLDRDFNTEAFF. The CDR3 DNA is TGCGCCAGCAGCTTGGATCGGGACTTTAACACTGAAGCTTTCTTT.

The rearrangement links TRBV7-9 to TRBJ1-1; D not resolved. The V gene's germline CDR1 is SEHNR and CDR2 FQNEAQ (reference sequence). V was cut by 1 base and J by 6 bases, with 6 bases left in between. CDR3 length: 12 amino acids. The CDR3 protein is CASSLVGSEAFF. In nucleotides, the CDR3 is TGTGCCAGCAGCTTAGTGGGCTCTGAAGCTTTCTTT.

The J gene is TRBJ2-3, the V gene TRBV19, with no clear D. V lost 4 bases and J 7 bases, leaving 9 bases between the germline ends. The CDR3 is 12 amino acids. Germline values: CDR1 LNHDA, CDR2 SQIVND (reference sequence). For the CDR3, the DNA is TGTGCCAGTAGTACTGCTAGGAATACGCAGTATTTT. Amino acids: CASSTARNTQYF.

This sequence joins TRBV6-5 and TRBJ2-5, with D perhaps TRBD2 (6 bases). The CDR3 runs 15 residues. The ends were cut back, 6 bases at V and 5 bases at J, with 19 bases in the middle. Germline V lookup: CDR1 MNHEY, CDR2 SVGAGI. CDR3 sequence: CASRRDLGKPETQYF. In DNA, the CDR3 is TGTGCCAGCAGGCGGGACCTTGGGAAACCGGAGACCCAGTACTTC.

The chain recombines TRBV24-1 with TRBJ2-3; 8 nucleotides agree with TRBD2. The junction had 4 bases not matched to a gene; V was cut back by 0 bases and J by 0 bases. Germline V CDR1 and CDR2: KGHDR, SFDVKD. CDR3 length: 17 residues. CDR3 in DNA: TGTGCCACCAGTGATTTGCATAGCGGGGTGAGCACAGATACGCAGTATTTT. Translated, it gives CATSDLHSGVSTDTQYF.

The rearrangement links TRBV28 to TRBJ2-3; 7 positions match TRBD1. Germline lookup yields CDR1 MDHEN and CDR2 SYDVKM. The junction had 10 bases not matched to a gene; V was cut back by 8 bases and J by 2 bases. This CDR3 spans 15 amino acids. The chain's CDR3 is CASGPTGDFTDTQYF. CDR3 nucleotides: TGTGCCAGCGGACCTACAGGGGATTTCACAGATACGCAGTATTTT.

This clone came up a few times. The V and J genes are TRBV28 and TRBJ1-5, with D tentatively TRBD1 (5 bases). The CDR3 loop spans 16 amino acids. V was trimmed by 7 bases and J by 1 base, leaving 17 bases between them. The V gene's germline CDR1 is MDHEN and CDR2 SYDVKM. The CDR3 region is CASTPGGSNSNQPQHF. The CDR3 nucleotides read TGTGCCAGCACCCCCGGGGGGAGTAACAGCAATCAGCCCCAGCATTTT.

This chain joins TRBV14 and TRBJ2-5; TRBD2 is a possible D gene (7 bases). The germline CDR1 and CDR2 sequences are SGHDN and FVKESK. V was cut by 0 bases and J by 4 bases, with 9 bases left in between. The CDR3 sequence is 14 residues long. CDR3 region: CASSQDGGLETQYF. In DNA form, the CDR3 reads TGTGCCAGCAGCCAAGACGGGGGGCTAGAGACCCAGTACTTC.

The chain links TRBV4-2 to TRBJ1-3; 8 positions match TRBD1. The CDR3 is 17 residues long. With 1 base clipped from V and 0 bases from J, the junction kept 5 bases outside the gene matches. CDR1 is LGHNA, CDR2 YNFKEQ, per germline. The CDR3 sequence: CASSQGGQVYSGNTIYF. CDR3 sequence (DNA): TGTGCCAGCAGCCAAGGGGGACAGGTATACTCTGGAAACACCATATATTTT.

CDR3 nucleotide sequence: TGTGCCACCAGTGATTACAGGGGGCGCGGGTATGGCTACACCTTC. Translated: CATSDYRGRGYGYTF. V is TRBV24-1 and J is TRBJ1-2, with 9 nucleotides matching TRBD1. The length of the CDR3 is 15 residues. V lost 2 bases, J lost 5 bases, and 5 bases stayed unmatched. Germline CDR1 reads KGHDR; CDR2 reads SFDVKD.

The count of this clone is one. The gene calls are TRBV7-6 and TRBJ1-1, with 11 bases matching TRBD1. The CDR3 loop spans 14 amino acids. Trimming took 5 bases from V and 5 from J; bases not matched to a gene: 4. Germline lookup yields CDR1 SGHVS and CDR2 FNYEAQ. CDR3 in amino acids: CASSKGTGGTEAFF. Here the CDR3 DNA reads TGTGCCAGCAGCAAAGGGACAGGGGGGACTGAAGCTTTCTTT.

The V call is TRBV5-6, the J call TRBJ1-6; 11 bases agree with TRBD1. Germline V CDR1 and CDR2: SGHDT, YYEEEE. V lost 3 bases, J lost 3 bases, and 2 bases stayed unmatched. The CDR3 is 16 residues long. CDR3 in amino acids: CASSWDRGSYNSPLHF. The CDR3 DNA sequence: TGTGCCAGCAGCTGGGACAGGGGGAGCTATAATTCACCCCTCCACTTT.

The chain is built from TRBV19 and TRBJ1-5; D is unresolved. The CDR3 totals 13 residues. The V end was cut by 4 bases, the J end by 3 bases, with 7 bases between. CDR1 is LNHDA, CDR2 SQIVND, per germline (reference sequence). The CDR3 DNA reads TGTGCCAGTAGTAGTCAGGACAATCAGCCCCAGCATTTT. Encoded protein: CASSSQDNQPQHF.

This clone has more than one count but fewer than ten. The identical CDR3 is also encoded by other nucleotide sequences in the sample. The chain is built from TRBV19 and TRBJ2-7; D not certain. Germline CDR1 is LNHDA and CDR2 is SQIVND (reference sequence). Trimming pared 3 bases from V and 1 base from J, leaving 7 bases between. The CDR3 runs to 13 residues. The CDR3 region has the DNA TGTGCCAGTAGTATTTCCAGGTCCTACGAGCAGTACTTC. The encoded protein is CASSISRSYEQYF.

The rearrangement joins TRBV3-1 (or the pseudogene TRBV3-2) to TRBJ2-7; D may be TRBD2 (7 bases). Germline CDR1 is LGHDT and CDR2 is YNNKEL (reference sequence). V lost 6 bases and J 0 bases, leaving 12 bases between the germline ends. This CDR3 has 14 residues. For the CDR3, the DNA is TGTGCCAGCAGGGGCGGGGGCAGCTCCTACGAGCAGTACTTC. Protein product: CASRGGGSSYEQYF.

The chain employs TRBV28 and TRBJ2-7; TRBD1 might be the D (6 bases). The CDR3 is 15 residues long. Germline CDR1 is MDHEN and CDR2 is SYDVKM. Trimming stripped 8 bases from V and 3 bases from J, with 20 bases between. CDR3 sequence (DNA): TGTGCCAGCCGACTAACGGGACACTTCGACTACGAGCAGTACTTC. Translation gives CASRLTGHFDYEQYF.

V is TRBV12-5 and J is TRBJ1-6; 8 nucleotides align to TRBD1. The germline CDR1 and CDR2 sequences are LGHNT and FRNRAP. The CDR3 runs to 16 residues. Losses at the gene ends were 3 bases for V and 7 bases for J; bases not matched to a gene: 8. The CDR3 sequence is CASGLQGDPGNSPLHF. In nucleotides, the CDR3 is TGTGCTAGTGGTTTACAGGGGGATCCCGGGAATTCACCCCTCCACTTT.

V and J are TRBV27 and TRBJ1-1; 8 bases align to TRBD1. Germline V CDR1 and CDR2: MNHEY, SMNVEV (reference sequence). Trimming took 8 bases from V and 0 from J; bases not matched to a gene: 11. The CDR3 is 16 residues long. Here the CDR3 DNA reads TGTGCCAGCTTCAGACAGGGGCTTTATATGAACACTGAAGCTTTCTTT. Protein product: CASFRQGLYMNTEAFF.

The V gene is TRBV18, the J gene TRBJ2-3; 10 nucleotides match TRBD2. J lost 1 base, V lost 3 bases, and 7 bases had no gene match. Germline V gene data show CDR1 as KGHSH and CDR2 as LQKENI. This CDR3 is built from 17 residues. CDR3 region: CASSPLPLAGGTDTQYF. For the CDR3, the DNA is TGTGCCAGCTCACCCCTCCCCCTAGCGGGAGGCACAGATACGCAGTATTTT.

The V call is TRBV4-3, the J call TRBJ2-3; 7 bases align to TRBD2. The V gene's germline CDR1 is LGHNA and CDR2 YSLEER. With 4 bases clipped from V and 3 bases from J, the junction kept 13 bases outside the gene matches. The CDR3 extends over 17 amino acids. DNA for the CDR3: TGCGCCAGCAGCCGGGGGATGGCGGGAGCAACTACAGATACGCAGTATTTT. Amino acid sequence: CASSRGMAGATTDTQYF.

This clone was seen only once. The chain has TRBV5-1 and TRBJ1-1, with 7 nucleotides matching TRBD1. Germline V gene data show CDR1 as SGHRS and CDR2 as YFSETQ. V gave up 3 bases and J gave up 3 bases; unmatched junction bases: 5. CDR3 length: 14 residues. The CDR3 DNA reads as TGCGCCAGCAGCTCATCAGGGGGTGACACTGAAGCTTTCTTT. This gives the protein CASSSSGGDTEAFF. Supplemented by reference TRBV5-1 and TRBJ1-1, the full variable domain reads KAGVTQTPRYLIKTRGQQVTLSCSPISGHRSVSWYQQTPGQGLQFLFEYFSETQRNKGNFPGRFSGRQFSNSRSEMNVSTLELGDSALYLCASSSSGGDTEAFFGQGTRLTVV.

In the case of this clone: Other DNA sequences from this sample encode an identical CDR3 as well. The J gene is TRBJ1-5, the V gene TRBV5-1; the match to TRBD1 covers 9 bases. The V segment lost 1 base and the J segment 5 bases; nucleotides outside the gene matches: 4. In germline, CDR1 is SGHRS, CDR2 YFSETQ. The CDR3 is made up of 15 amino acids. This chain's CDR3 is CASSLSGQGDQPQHF. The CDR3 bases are TGCGCCAGCAGCTTGTCGGGACAGGGCGATCAGCCCCAGCATTTT.

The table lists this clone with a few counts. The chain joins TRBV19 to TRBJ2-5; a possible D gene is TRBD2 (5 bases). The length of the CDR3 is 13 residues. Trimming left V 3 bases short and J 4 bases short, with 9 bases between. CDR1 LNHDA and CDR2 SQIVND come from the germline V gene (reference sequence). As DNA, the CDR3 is TGTGCCAGTAGTATCAACGCGGGAGAGACCCAGTACTTC. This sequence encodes CASSINAGETQYF.

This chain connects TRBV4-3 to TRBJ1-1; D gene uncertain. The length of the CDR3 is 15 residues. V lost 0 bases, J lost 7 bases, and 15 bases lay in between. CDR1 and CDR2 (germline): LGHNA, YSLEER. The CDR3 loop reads CASSQDLSRQLEAFF. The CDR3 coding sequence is TGCGCCAGCAGCCAAGATCTCTCGAGGCAGCTTGAAGCTTTCTTT.

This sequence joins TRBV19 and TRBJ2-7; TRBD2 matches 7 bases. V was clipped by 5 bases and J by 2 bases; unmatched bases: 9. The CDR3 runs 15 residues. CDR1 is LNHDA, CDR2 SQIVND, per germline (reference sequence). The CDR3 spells CASSPGSGATYEQYF. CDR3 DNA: TGTGCCAGTAGTCCCGGGAGCGGGGCGACCTACGAGCAGTACTTC.

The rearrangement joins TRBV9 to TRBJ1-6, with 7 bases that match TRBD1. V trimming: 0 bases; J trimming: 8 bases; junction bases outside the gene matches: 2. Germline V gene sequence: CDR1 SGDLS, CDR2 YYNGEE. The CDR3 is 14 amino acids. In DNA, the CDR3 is TGTGCCAGCAGCGTAGACGGACAGGATTCACCCCTCCACTTT. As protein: CASSVDGQDSPLHF.

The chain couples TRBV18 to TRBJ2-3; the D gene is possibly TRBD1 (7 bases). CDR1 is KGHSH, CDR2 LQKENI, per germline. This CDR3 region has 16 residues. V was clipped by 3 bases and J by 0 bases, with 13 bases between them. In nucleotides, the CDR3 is TGTGCCAGCTCACCGTCGACAGGGACTAGCACAGATACGCAGTATTTT. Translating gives CASSPSTGTSTDTQYF.